The clone carrying this T cell receptor (beta chain) showed up many times. What it binds is unknown. Amplified TCR beta CDR3 regions derived from RNA transcripts. HTBI primers were the set used in a first-round RT-PCR of the TCR CDR3. TCRdb re-called the multiplex PCR reads with MiXCR, one entry per CDR3 protein. The sample lists some 500,000 distinct CDR3 sequences; about 24% were seen once. This sample was taken from a study of T cells in Graves' hyperthyroidism and ophthalmopathy. Study background: Specimen type is peripheral blood, collected at initial diagnosis prior to any treatment.

Ophthalmopathy patients had Clinical Activity Score at least 3, NOSPECS grade at least 4, duration under 3 months. Study-wide results and limits: By a 13 V-J model, ophthalmopathy was set apart from stable hyperthyroidism. Most clonotypes expanded in thyroid above 0.001 were likewise present in blood.

V gave up 0 bases and J gave up 1 base, with 7 bases separating them. Per germline, CDR1 DFQATT and CDR2 SNEGSKA (reference sequence). The CDR3 is made up of 14 amino acids. This chain links TRBV20-1 with TRBJ1-5; D gene ambiguous. Sequencing was performed on blood. The sequence was obtained from a woman in her 30s with Graves' ophthalmopathy. The CDR3 here is CSAREGSSNQPQHF. The CDR3 DNA is TGCAGTGCTAGAGAAGGGTCCAGCAATCAGCCCCAGCATTTT.